These 19 T cell receptor beta chains were all obtained from the same sample, sequenced in a study of blood T cell repertoires in COVID-19. Clones were sequenced by immunoSEQ multiplex PCR, and TCRdb holds only the in-frame ones, with some missing. The sample includes 150,000 to 200,000 clones, around 74% of them seen just once. The sequenced sample consisted of peripheral blood. The source is a man between 65 and 85 years old with acute or convalescent COVID-19.

This chain links TRBV6-2 or TRBV6-3 with TRBJ2-3, with D maybe TRBD2 (5 bases). V was cut by 5 bases and J by 6 bases, with 15 bases left in between. The CDR3 totals 14 residues. Germline CDR1 MNHEY, CDR2 SVGEGT. The CDR3 DNA reads TGTGCCAGCAGTATGAACTCCTGGAGGGATACGCAGTATTTT. Translating it yields CASSMNSWRDTQYF.

The genes are TRBV7-6 and TRBJ2-5, with TRBD2 identical over 15 bases. The CDR3 length is 17 residues. Trimming took 5 bases from V and 2 from J; bases not matched to a gene: 6. The germline CDR1 and CDR2 sequences are SGHVS and FNYEAQ. For the CDR3, the DNA is TGTGCCAGCAGCAGGACTAGCGGGGGGGCCCGGCAAGAGACCCAGTACTTC. Translation gives CASSRTSGGARQETQYF. Drawing the rest from reference TRBV7-6 and TRBJ2-5, the complete variable domain is GAGVSQSPRYKVTKRGQDVALRCDPISGHVSLYWYRQALGQGPEFLTYFNYEAQQDKSGLPNDRFSAERPEGSISTLTIQRTEQRDSAMYRCASSRTSGGARQETQYFGPGTRLLVL.

The chain links TRBV6-6 to TRBJ2-1, with 8 bases that match TRBD2. This CDR3 contains 21 residues. Trimming took 5 bases from V and 2 from J; bases not matched to a gene: 23. Germline V gives CDR1 MNHNY, CDR2 SVGAGI (reference sequence). This CDR3 reads CASSPSGAREIAGSAYNEQFF. CDR3 DNA sequence: TGTGCCAGCAGTCCCTCTGGGGCGCGGGAAATAGCGGGATCTGCCTACAATGAGCAGTTCTTC.

The chain joins TRBV28 to TRBJ2-3, with TRBD2 matching over 16 bases. V shed 4 bases and J 8 bases; nucleotides not matched to a gene: 15. Germline CDR1 and CDR2: MDHEN and SYDVKM. CDR3 length: 19 amino acids. Here the CDR3 reads CASSSQVPGLAGGPFTQYF. CDR3 nucleotide sequence: TGTGCCAGCAGTTCACAAGTCCCGGGACTAGCGGGAGGGCCTTTTACGCAGTATTTT.

This clone was detected a few times. V and J are TRBV5-1 and TRBJ2-2, with 9 nucleotides matching TRBD1. This CDR3 is built from 16 residues. Germline V gives CDR1 SGHRS, CDR2 YFSETQ. V lost 4 bases, J lost 0 bases, and 4 bases stayed unmatched. The CDR3 sequence: CASSNRQGANTGELFF. The CDR3 DNA sequence: TGCGCCAGCAGCAACCGACAGGGGGCGAACACCGGGGAGCTGTTTTTT.

DNA for the CDR3: TGTGCCAGCAGTCACCCACGAGCGGGGCAAGAGACCCAGTACTTC. Encoded protein: CASSHPRAGQETQYF. This chain joins TRBV6-5 and TRBJ2-5; 7 positions agree with TRBD2. The CDR3 length is 15 residues. CDR1 is MNHEY, CDR2 SVGAGI, per germline. The ends lost 5 bases at V and 2 bases at J; junction bases unmatched: 8.

The gene calls are TRBV6-4 and TRBJ1-1, with D possibly TRBD1 on 5 matching bases. V was trimmed by 3 bases and J by 5 bases, leaving 10 bases between them. In germline, CDR1 is MRHNA, CDR2 SNTAGT. The CDR3 consists of 13 residues. The CDR3 DNA reads as TGTGCCAGCAGTGAAGGGGCAGGGACTGAAGCTTTCTTT. Amino acid sequence: CASSEGAGTEAFF.

This chain uses TRBV7-8 with TRBJ1-2; 8 nucleotides match TRBD1. From germline, CDR1 is SGHVS and CDR2 FQNEAQ. Unmatched junction bases numbered 3, after V lost 5 bases and J lost 4 bases. This CDR3 contains 13 residues. CDR3 in amino acids: CASSPDRVYGYTF. In DNA, the CDR3 is TGTGCCAGCAGCCCGGACAGGGTCTATGGCTACACCTTC.

The sample holds a few counts of this clone. The chain has TRBV6-1 and TRBJ1-5; 7 bases map to TRBD1. This CDR3 comprises 16 residues. The V gene's germline CDR1 is MNHNS and CDR2 SASEGT. J gave up 2 bases and V 0 bases, and 4 bases lay outside the gene matches. CDR3 DNA sequence: TGTGCCAGCAGTGAAGCGCAGGGGGTAGGCAATCAGCCCCAGCATTTT. Its translation is CASSEAQGVGNQPQHF.

The sample holds one count of this clone. This chain joins TRBV4-3 and TRBJ2-7, with 7 bases matching TRBD2. The junction had 11 bases not matched to a gene; V was cut back by 6 bases and J by 3 bases. CDR3 length: 15 residues. Germline V gene lookup returns CDR1 LGHNA and CDR2 YSLEER. CDR3: CASSLLGLGDYEQYF. For the CDR3, the DNA is TGCGCCAGCAGTCTACTCGGACTAGGGGACTACGAGCAGTACTTC.

This chain uses TRBV7-9 with TRBJ1-4, with 11 nucleotides matching TRBD1. Germline V gene lookup returns CDR1 SEHNR and CDR2 FQNEAQ (reference sequence). V lost 5 bases, J lost 6 bases, and 14 bases stayed unmatched. The CDR3 length is 18 residues. In DNA form, the CDR3 reads TGTGCCAGCAGCCGAAAATCCCGGGACAGGGGGGAGTATGAAAAACTGTTTTTT. Protein product: CASSRKSRDRGEYEKLFF. Full variable domain (rest looked up from reference TRBV7-9 and TRBJ1-4): DTGVSQNPRHKITKRGQNVTFRCDPISEHNRLYWYRQTLGQGPEFLTYFQNEAQLEKSRLLSDRFSAERPKGSFSTLEIQRTEQGDSAMYLCASSRKSRDRGEYEKLFFGSGTQLSVL.

V gene TRBV14 combines with J gene TRBJ1-2; 7 positions match TRBD1. Germline values: CDR1 SGHDN, CDR2 FVKESK. The CDR3 length is 13 residues. Losses at the gene ends were 4 bases for V and 3 bases for J; bases not matched to a gene: 2. Written as DNA, the CDR3 is TGTGCCAGCAGCCCTGGACAGGACTATGGCTACACCTTC. Translating it yields CASSPGQDYGYTF.

A single count supports this clone. The chain links TRBV2 to TRBJ1-5; D might be TRBD1 (6 bases). The germline CDR1 and CDR2 sequences are SNHLY and FYNNEI. The CDR3 runs to 15 residues. Trimming took 6 bases from V and 0 from J, leaving 12 bases between them. CDR3: CASSQDRNSNQPQHF. CDR3 bases: TGTGCCAGCAGCCAGGACAGAAATAGCAATCAGCCCCAGCATTTT.

The chain employs TRBV4-1 and TRBJ1-1; D may be TRBD1 (5 bases). Looked up from germline, CDR1 is MGHRA and CDR2 is YSYEKL. The CDR3 extends over 14 amino acids. Trimming shortened V by 3 bases and J by 4 bases, and 12 bases separated the two germline ends. The CDR3 sequence is CASSHPGGGTEAFF. The CDR3 nucleotides read TGCGCCAGCAGCCACCCGGGGGGGGGCACTGAAGCTTTCTTT.

J is TRBJ2-5 and V is TRBV28; D is perhaps TRBD1 (6 bases). The germline CDR1 and CDR2 sequences are MDHEN and SYDVKM. V was pared by 9 bases and J by 9 bases, with 29 bases between. This CDR3 has 16 amino acids. CDR3 nucleotide sequence: TGTGCCAGGCCCACTGTGACGAGGGACACCATTCCGGCCCAGTACTTC. Its translation: CARPTVTRDTIPAQYF.

V and J are TRBV30 and TRBJ1-1; D unresolved. The ends were cut back, 3 bases at V and 4 bases at J, with 3 bases in the middle. The CDR3 loop spans 10 amino acids. Germline V CDR1 and CDR2: GTSNPN, SVGIG (reference sequence). CDR3 protein: CAWSGTEAFF. In nucleotides, the CDR3 is TGTGCCTGGAGCGGCACTGAAGCTTTCTTT.

Concerning this clone itself: This may come from a read error, since a much larger clone is one base off. The chain links TRBV5-4 to TRBJ1-5; the match to TRBD1 covers 10 bases. Trimming at V came to 2 bases and at J to 2 bases, leaving 1 base not matched to a gene. Germline V gene sequence: CDR1 SGHNT, CDR2 YYREEE (reference sequence). The CDR3 covers 15 residues. This CDR3 is CASSLGTGGNQPQHF. CDR3 nucleotide sequence: TGTGCCAGCAGCTTAGGGACAGGGGGCAATCAGCCCCAGCATTTT. The full variable domain, with the rest looked up from reference TRBV5-4 and TRBJ1-5, is ETGVTQSPTHLIKTRGQQVTLRCSSQSGHNTVSWYQQALGQGPQFIFQYYREEENGRGNFPPRFSGLQFPNYSSELNVNALELDDSALYLCASSLGTGGNQPQHFGDGTRLSIL.

This clone was seen a handful of times. The chain is built from TRBV9 and TRBJ2-1; possibly TRBD2 for D (5 bases). This CDR3 comprises 16 residues. The germline CDR1 and CDR2 sequences are SGDLS and YYNGEE. V gave up 1 base and J gave up 2 bases, with 13 bases separating them. The CDR3 DNA follows: TGTGCCAGCAGCGTAAATAAGCGGACCGCCTACAATGAGCAGTTCTTC. The encoded protein is CASSVNKRTAYNEQFF.

The rearrangement links TRBV5-4 to TRBJ2-1; possibly TRBD1 for D (5 bases). The CDR3 length is 15 residues. Trimming left V 0 bases short and J 2 bases short, with 9 bases between. The germline V gene has CDR1 SGHNT and CDR2 YYREEE (reference sequence). CDR3 residues: CASSLEGSAYNEQFF. DNA of the CDR3: TGTGCCAGCAGCTTGGAGGGGTCCGCCTACAATGAGCAGTTCTTC.